This T cell receptor (beta chain) was found in a study of blood T cells in healthy people across ages (dated by TCRdb to 2013 to 2016). With respect to the entire study: In model experiments, template switching captured roughly one uniquely barcoded TCR beta cDNA molecule for every two T cells. Using deep sequencing normalized with unique cDNA molecular identifiers, the study measured how TCR beta repertoire diversity changes with age. Four age groups were formed from the donors: young (average approximately 15 years), middle-aged (approximately 39), aged (62) and long-lived (less than 85). Using the same blood draw, the study looked at two additional independent replicas of 1 million unique cDNA reads for two donors, one aged 18 to 29 and the other aged 80 or older.

Summary of the overall study and its limitations: Total diversity estimates from one million sequenced T cells were considered lower bounds and underestimates. Compared with the aged group, the long-lived group had more naive CD4+ T cells, fewer expanded clones and increased TCR diversity, a pattern suggesting age selection. Observed TCR beta diversity per million T cells fell roughly linearly with age, and a significant reduction was already apparent by age approximately 41. A strong correlation was found between observed TCR beta diversity and the percentage of naive T cells measured by flow cytometry. Bulk unsorted PBMC profiling prevented conclusive comparison of naive and antigen-experienced compartments. Because the CMV infection status of the donors was unknown, age-related changes in expanded clonotypes may potentially have been confounded.

The approximately 40 donors, aged 6 to 90 years, were systemically healthy Caucasian individuals from Russia. Each donor gave roughly 9 milliliters of peripheral blood, drawn into EDTA-treated Vacutainer tubes. Ficoll-Paque density-gradient centrifugation was used to isolate PBMCs, with at least 7 million per sample. Total RNA, at least 6 micrograms per sample, was extracted from PBMCs with Trizol reagent. The percentages of naive CD45RAhigh/CD27high T cells were determined by flow cytometry on a PBMC aliquot from every donor. The CDR3 starts with the cysteine, ends with the phenylalanine, and has 13 residues. Here the CDR3 DNA is all that survives: 39 bases in frame from base 1. CDR1 and CDR2 were assigned from the germline V gene as SGHTA and FQGNSA. Trimming accounts for 11 bases at V and 3 bases at J, while the number of junction bases matched to no gene is 9. Library creation used 5' RACE. For sequencing, an Illumina HiSeq 2500 was employed. A second PCR of 7 to 11 cycles was run with a J-beta primer mix and a sample-barcoded 5' primer. A template-switch 5' adaptor carrying 12 random nucleotides introduced a unique molecular identifier onto each TCR beta cDNA molecule. At least 2.5 million CDR3-containing paired-end reads were obtained from each sample. First-strand cDNA was synthesized from all RNA with the Mint cDNA synthesis kit, primed by a TRBC-specific oligonucleotide. Following uracil-DNA glycosylase treatment, a first 18-cycle PCR with universal primers M1SS and BC2_uni_R was performed on all cDNA. As for the authors' bioinformatics: Normalization of each sample was performed by random selection of 1 million high-quality reads, each carrying a distinct molecular identifier. Instead of being binned into consensus sequences, reads with shared molecular identifiers were discarded. MiTCR, run with a Q25 quality threshold and the strictest error-elimination algorithm, handled CDR3 identification, clonotype clustering and error correction. A nonparametric unseen species model using Euler transformation provided a lower-bound estimate of total TCR beta diversity. In-frame beta chains were kept once TCRdb had trimmed the public reads at Q25 with fastp and called clones with MiXCR. Rows with a matching CDR3 protein are joined into one entry that keeps the most common DNA and genes. TCRdb assigned the V and J calls; the authors' analysis was not used. A total of 800,000 to 1,300,000 distinct CDR3 sequences appear in this sample, approximately 25% of them only once. The ten largest clones capture less than 0.85% of the sample.

This clonotype showed up just a few times. There is no known antigen for this receptor. Within one base of it there is no much larger clone, and no base qualities were kept. This sample was shared with a second study, whose subject was T cells of mothers and their children. The second paper states: Nine systemically healthy Caucasian individuals, comprising three mothers and their six children, were included as donors. cDNA synthesis consumed the entire amount of extracted RNA, loaded at approximately 1.6 ug RNA in each 15 ul reaction. Sample barcodes and 2-4 random nucleotides were added via the M1S primer in the second PCR. Each mother yielded over 10 million TCR beta CDR3 reads and each child a few million reads. In both related and unrelated pairs, thymic selection shapes the output of TCR recombination in a similar way, with inherited differences having only a minor effect. Normalized repertoire overlap was always found to be slightly, but never significantly, higher in related mother-child pairs than in unrelated mother-child pairs. With a sensitivity of 90 to 100 clones per million clonotypes, no persistent microchimeric T cell clones were detected. To look for features that set related mother-child pairs apart from unrelated individuals, the researchers ran deep NGS to compare the TCR beta repertoires of mothers and children. The mean age was roughly 40 +/- 4 years for the mothers and approximately 11 +/- 4 years for the children. After adapters were ligated using NEBNext reagents, the libraries underwent 100+100 nt paired-end sequencing on an Illumina HiSeq 2000. Mother and child libraries were prepared a month apart and sequenced in separate runs to prevent cross-contamination. Between roughly 500,000 and 2,100,000 distinct TCR beta clonotypes were identified per donor. Naive TCR beta clonotypes were estimated from low-frequency clonotypes matched to each donor's FACS-determined naive share, without sorting.

The sequencing input was blood. This clonotype originated in a girl aged 2-15 years in good health. The sequence is built from TRBV7-2 and TRBJ2-5; 7 bases in between match TRBD1. Here the CDR3 is given as CAYRDSAEETQYF. The bases read TGTGCCTACCGGGACAGCGCTGAAGAGACCCAGTACTTC.